This T cell receptor beta chain was recovered during a study of a mutant IDH1 vaccine in newly diagnosed glioma. The overall study: The therapy given earlier, which was standard therapy, consisted of radiotherapy, temozolomide, or both, and most of the patients received both.

The time point is: week 23, last vaccination. Doses consisted of 300 ug of mutant IDH1 20-mer peptide each, paired with topical imiquimod. Those who donated had recent WHO grade 3 or 4 IDH1-mutant, ATRX-lost astrocytomas. About this clone itself: No antigen is known for it.

The CDR3 loop spans 14 amino acids. V lost 0 bases, J lost 4 bases, and 8 bases lay in between. In germline, CDR1 is SGHTA, CDR2 FQGNSA. Data came from immunoSEQ multiplex PCR; TCRdb stores just in-frame clones and leaves some out. The sample includes 40,000 to 50,000 clones, 65% to 80% of them seen just once. The chain links TRBV7-2 to TRBJ2-3; D ambiguous. Material: PBMCs, obtained from a glioma patient whose treatment included an IDH1 peptide vaccine. The clonotype comes from a man aged 50 to 59 with glioma. The CDR3 DNA follows: TGTGCCAGCAGCTTAGCGCTAGGTCCAGATACGCAGTATTTT. Translation: CASSLALGPDTQYF.